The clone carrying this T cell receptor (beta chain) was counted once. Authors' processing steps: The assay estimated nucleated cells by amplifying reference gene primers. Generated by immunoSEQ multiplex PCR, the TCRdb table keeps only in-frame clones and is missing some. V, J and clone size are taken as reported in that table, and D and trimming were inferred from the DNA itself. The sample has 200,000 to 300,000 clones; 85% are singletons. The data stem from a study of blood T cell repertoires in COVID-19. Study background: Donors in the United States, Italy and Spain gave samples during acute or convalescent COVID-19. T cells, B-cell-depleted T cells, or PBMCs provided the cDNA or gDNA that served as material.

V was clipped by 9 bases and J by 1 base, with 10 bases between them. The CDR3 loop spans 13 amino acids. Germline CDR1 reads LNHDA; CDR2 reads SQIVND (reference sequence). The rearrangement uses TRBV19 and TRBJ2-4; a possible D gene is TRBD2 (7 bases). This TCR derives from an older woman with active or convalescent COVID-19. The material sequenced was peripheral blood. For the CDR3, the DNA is TGTGCCAGCCGGGGGGCCGCCAAAAACATTCAGTACTTC. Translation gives CASRGAAKNIQYF.